The entry below describes one T cell receptor (beta chain). Sequencing was performed with immunoSEQ multiplex PCR; in TCRdb, only in-frame clones are kept and a portion is missing. The sample lists tens of thousands of clones, around 90% occurring once. Seattle enrolled patients during active infection and tracked them longitudinally. The data were obtained in a study of blood T cell repertoires in COVID-19. The wider study: Sources were T cells, B-cell-depleted T cells, or PBMCs; the material itself was cDNA or gDNA.

This CDR3 comprises 14 residues. Germline trimming cut 7 bases from V and 6 bases from J; bases unmatched to any gene: 8. Germline V gene lookup returns CDR1 SNHLY and CDR2 FYNNEI. What was sequenced was peripheral blood. The sequence was obtained from a man between 60 and 75 years old with COVID-19, enrolled during active disease. The chain links TRBV2 to TRBJ1-5, with 8 nucleotides matching TRBD1. CDR3 nucleotides: TGTGCCAGCAACACAGGACAGGGAGGTCAGCCCCAGCATTTT. Its translation: CASNTGQGGQPQHF.